This T cell receptor beta chain is drawn from a study of vaccination effects on CD4 cells after COVID-19. Isolating CD4+ T cells followed around nine days of culture. From March to December 2020, the person had a SARS-CoV-2 infection that was confirmed by PCR. Each participant received a vaccine that was either BNT162b2 or mRNA-1273, given as two doses. The sample holds a few counts of this clone. What it binds is unknown. Profiling relied on immunoSEQ multiplex PCR, and the TCRdb table lists in-frame clones only, not all of them. The repertoire holds about 46,000 clones, with 65% to 75% as singletons. Germline V gives CDR1 SGDLS, CDR2 YYNGEE. The V gene lost 0 bases and the J gene lost 0 bases, with 9 bases spanning the gap. The CDR3 loop spans 15 amino acids.

This sequence joins TRBV9 and TRBJ2-5; D is unclear. Sequencing used CD4+ T cells from PBMCs cultured without peptide, obtained after COVID-19 vaccination. The TCR sequence derives from a human donor who had a prior SARS-CoV-2 infection. The CDR3 sequence is CASSVATAYQETQYF. The DNA for the CDR3 is TGTGCCAGCAGCGTAGCGACGGCGTACCAAGAGACCCAGTACTTC. Full variable domain (missing parts from reference TRBV9 and TRBJ2-5): DSGVTQTPKHLITATGQRVTLRCSPRSGDLSVYWYQQSLDQGLQFLIQYYNGEERAKGNILERFSAQQFPDLHSELNLSSLELGDSALYFCASSVATAYQETQYFGPGTRLLVL.